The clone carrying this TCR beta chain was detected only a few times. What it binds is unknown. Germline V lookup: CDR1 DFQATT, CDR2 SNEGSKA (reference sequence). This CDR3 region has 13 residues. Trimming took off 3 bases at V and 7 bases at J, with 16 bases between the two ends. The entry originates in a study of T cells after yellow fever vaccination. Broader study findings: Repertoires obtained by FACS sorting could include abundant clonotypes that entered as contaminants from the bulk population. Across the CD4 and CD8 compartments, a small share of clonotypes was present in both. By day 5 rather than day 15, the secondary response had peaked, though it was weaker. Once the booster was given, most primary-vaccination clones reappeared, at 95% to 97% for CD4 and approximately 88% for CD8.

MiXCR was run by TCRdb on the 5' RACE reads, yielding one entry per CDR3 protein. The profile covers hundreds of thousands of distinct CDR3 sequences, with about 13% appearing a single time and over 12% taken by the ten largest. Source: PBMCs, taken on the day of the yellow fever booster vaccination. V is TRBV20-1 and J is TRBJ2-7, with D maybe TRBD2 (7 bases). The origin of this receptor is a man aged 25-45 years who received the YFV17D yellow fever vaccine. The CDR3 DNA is TGCAGTGCTAGGCGGGACATCGGGGGGGAGCAGTACTTC. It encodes CSARRDIGGEQYF.